These 24 T cell receptor beta chains came from one sample sequenced in a study of blood T cell repertoires in COVID-19. Using immunoSEQ multiplex PCR, the repertoire was profiled, and TCRdb retains in-frame clones only, with some absent. The sample consists of 100,000 to 150,000 clones, around 83% of them appearing once. Material for sequencing was peripheral blood. The receptors were sampled from a man aged 55-75 years with acute or convalescent COVID-19.

The chain couples TRBV30 to TRBJ2-5; 8 bases match TRBD2. After removal of 6 bases from V and 4 bases from J, the junction contained 13 bases not matched to a gene. Germline V CDR1 and CDR2: GTSNPN, SVGIG (reference sequence). The CDR3 contains 15 residues. CDR3 bases: TGTGCCTGTTCCGGGTCGGGAGGGCCGGGAGAGACCCAGTACTTC. Protein: CACSGSGGPGETQYF.

J is TRBJ1-2 and V is TRBV18; 9 bases align to TRBD1. CDR1 and CDR2 (germline): KGHSH, LQKENI. This CDR3 is built from 13 residues. V lost 3 bases to trimming and J lost 8 bases; unmatched junction nucleotides: 4. CDR3 residues: CASSPGQGGGYTF. In DNA, the CDR3 is TGTGCCAGCTCACCGGGACAGGGAGGGGGCTACACCTTC.

This sequence joins TRBV5-1 and TRBJ1-1; 8 nucleotides align to TRBD1. V was pared by 1 base and J by 5 bases, with 4 bases of the junction left unmatched. The CDR3 runs 14 residues. CDR1 and CDR2 from the germline V gene are SGHRS and YFSETQ. CDR3 region: CASSLQGAETEAFF. The CDR3 bases are TGCGCCAGCAGCTTGCAGGGGGCTGAGACTGAAGCTTTCTTT.

The chain uses TRBV29-1 and TRBJ1-1; 7 nucleotides match TRBD1. The length of the CDR3 is 13 residues. Germline loops: CDR1 SQVTM, CDR2 ANQGSEA. The ends lost 3 bases at V and 4 bases at J; junction bases unmatched: 5. The CDR3, as DNA: TGCAGCGTTGACAGGGGGGTTCTCACTGAAGCTTTCTTT. Translating it yields CSVDRGVLTEAFF.

The chain is built from TRBV2 and TRBJ2-7, with D possibly matching TRBD1 (6 bases). With 5 bases removed from V and 4 bases from J, the gap between germline ends came to 12 bases. This CDR3 has 13 residues. Germline V gene data show CDR1 as SNHLY and CDR2 as FYNNEI. Written as DNA, the CDR3 is TGTGCCAGCAGTACAGGGTTGTGGTACGAGCAGTACTTC. Translation gives CASSTGLWYEQYF.

The chain employs TRBV10-2 and TRBJ2-3; weak D call: TRBD2 (6 bases). CDR1 WSHSY and CDR2 SAAADI come from the germline V gene. V lost 4 bases and J 11 bases, leaving 19 bases between the germline ends. The CDR3 is made up of 14 amino acids. The CDR3 DNA reads TGCGCCAGCAGTGCTGGCGGGATGACCTTTCGGCAGTATTTT. Its protein is CASSAGGMTFRQYF.

This clone occurred once. The gene calls are TRBV27 and TRBJ2-3; D is uncertain. V was pared by 5 bases and J by 3 bases, with 9 bases between. CDR1 is MNHEY, CDR2 SMNVEV, per germline (reference sequence). The CDR3 has 13 residues. CDR3 protein: CASSTDTTDTQYF. In DNA form, the CDR3 reads TGTGCCAGCAGTACCGATACAACAGATACGCAGTATTTT.

The chain combines TRBV19 with TRBJ2-1; 11 bases match TRBD2. The CDR3 runs 18 residues. Germline values: CDR1 LNHDA, CDR2 SQIVND (reference sequence). After removal of 0 bases from V and 2 bases from J, the junction contained 6 bases not matched to a gene. CDR3 residues: CASSIETTLAGAYNEQFF. In DNA form, the CDR3 reads TGTGCCAGTAGTATAGAGACGACACTAGCGGGAGCCTACAATGAGCAGTTCTTC.

The J gene is TRBJ2-1, the V gene TRBV18; 10 bases are a match to TRBD1. V was clipped by 0 bases and J by 11 bases; unmatched bases: 1. This CDR3 is 13 amino acids long. Looked up from germline, CDR1 is KGHSH and CDR2 is LQKENI. The CDR3 DNA reads TGTGCCAGCTCACCACCGGGACAGGGGAAGCAGTTCTTC. Protein: CASSPPGQGKQFF.

This chain links TRBV3-1 (or the pseudogene TRBV3-2) with TRBJ1-6; 7 bases align to TRBD1. The CDR3 consists of 15 residues. Germline V gene lookup returns CDR1 LGHDT and CDR2 YNNKEL (reference sequence). Germline trimming cut 4 bases from V and 8 bases from J; bases unmatched to any gene: 8. CDR3 residues: CASSPPGGNDSPLHF. The CDR3 coding sequence is TGTGCCAGCAGCCCCCCAGGGGGAAACGATTCACCCCTCCACTTT.

The CDR3 region is CASSLVPGNEKLFF. CDR3 nucleotide sequence: TGCGCCAGCAGCTTGGTGCCAGGGAACGAAAAACTGTTTTTT. The chain uses TRBV5-1 and TRBJ1-4; TRBD1 might be the D (5 bases). CDR1 and CDR2 from the germline V gene are SGHRS and YFSETQ. The CDR3 is made up of 14 amino acids. V lost 0 bases and J 8 bases, leaving 11 bases between the germline ends.

The chain employs TRBV6-5 and TRBJ2-7, with TRBD1 matching over 10 bases. The CDR3 extends over 16 amino acids. V was pared by 3 bases and J by 7 bases, with 12 bases of the junction left unmatched. Germline V lookup: CDR1 MNHEY, CDR2 SVGAGI. CDR3 DNA: TGTGCCAGCAGTTATTCGCAGACAGGGGGCCGTGGAGAGCAGTACTTC. Protein: CASSYSQTGGRGEQYF.

The rearrangement uses TRBV28 and TRBJ1-5, with D maybe TRBD1 (6 bases). Trimming took 6 bases from V and 4 from J, leaving 13 bases between them. CDR3 length equals 14 residues. Germline-derived CDR1 and CDR2 are MDHEN and SYDVKM. The CDR3 DNA is TGTGCCAGCAGCTTTGCAGGGGTGAATCAGCCCCAGCATTTT. Amino acid sequence: CASSFAGVNQPQHF.

The chain links TRBV30 to TRBJ2-5; a possible D gene is TRBD2 (5 bases). This CDR3 has 12 residues. Germline assignment: CDR1 GTSNPN and CDR2 SVGIG (reference sequence). V lost 3 bases and J 7 bases, leaving 12 bases between the germline ends. CDR3: CAWRAGRGTQYF. CDR3 DNA: TGTGCCTGGAGGGCGGGTCGGGGGACCCAGTACTTC.

The V gene is TRBV19, the J gene TRBJ1-1, with 10 bases lining up with TRBD1. Germline-derived CDR1 and CDR2 are LNHDA and SQIVND (reference sequence). V was pared by 6 bases and J by 5 bases, with 18 bases of the junction left unmatched. The CDR3 length is 18 residues. CDR3 residues: CASRWKAGQGPEETEAFF. The DNA for the CDR3 is TGTGCCAGTAGATGGAAAGCGGGACAGGGGCCAGAGGAGACTGAAGCTTTCTTT.

The gene calls are TRBV7-3 and TRBJ2-5; TRBD2 matches 8 bases. Trimming took 5 bases from V and 7 from J; bases not matched to a gene: 18. Germline CDR1 SGHTA, CDR2 FQGTGA. This CDR3 contains 17 residues. The CDR3 DNA is TGTGCCAGCAGCCCCGGGACTAGGGGATTTGGCGTCGGGACCCAGTACTTC. Protein sequence: CASSPGTRGFGVGTQYF. The variable domain in full, completed from reference TRBV7-3 and TRBJ2-5, reads GAGVSQTPSNKVTEKGKYVELRCDPISGHTALYWYRQSLGQGPEFLIYFQGTGAADDSGLPNDRFFAVRPEGSVSTLKIQRTERGDSAVYLCASSPGTRGFGVGTQYFGPGTRLLVL.

The chain couples TRBV6-5 to TRBJ2-7; the D gene is possibly TRBD2 (5 bases). The length of the CDR3 is 16 residues. Germline V gene lookup returns CDR1 MNHEY and CDR2 SVGAGI. Trimming pared 0 bases from V and 3 bases from J, leaving 15 bases between. The DNA for the CDR3 is TGTGCCAGCAGTTACTCGAGGCTAGACGGGAACTACGAGCAGTACTTC. Translating it yields CASSYSRLDGNYEQYF.

In its sample, this clone was seen many times. The rearrangement joins TRBV10-1 to TRBJ2-1; D gene ambiguous. Per the germline V gene, CDR1 is WNHNN and CDR2 is SYGVQD (reference sequence). The CDR3 consists of 14 residues. V shed 0 bases and J shed 7 bases, with 10 bases lying between them. CDR3 protein: CASSESGSMNEQFF. In DNA form, the CDR3 reads TGCGCCAGCAGTGAGTCTGGTAGTATGAATGAGCAGTTCTTC.

The V call is TRBV5-4, the J call TRBJ1-2; TRBD1 matches at 8 bases. The germline CDR1 and CDR2 sequences are SGHNT and YYREEE (reference sequence). The junction had 13 bases not matched to a gene; V was cut back by 5 bases and J by 7 bases. This CDR3 contains 15 residues. Here the CDR3 reads CASSVSVDRDVGYTF. CDR3 nucleotides: TGTGCCAGCAGTGTCTCCGTGGACAGGGACGTTGGCTACACCTTC.

This chain uses TRBV5-4 with TRBJ1-2; 9 bases line up with TRBD1. Per germline, CDR1 SGHNT and CDR2 YYREEE (reference sequence). This CDR3 spans 13 amino acids. The junction had 0 bases not matched to a gene; V was cut back by 0 bases and J by 6 bases. The CDR3 loop reads CASSLGTGDGYTF. CDR3 nucleotide sequence: TGTGCCAGCAGCTTGGGGACAGGGGATGGCTACACCTTC.

The chain has TRBV11-2 and TRBJ1-1, with D unresolved. Germline assignment: CDR1 SGHAT and CDR2 FQNNGV. Trimming pared 5 bases from V and 4 bases from J, leaving 11 bases between. The CDR3 contains 13 residues. CDR3 in DNA: TGTGCCAGCAGCGCGAAGAGTGTCACTGAAGCTTTCTTT. Amino acid sequence: CASSAKSVTEAFF. The whole variable domain, remainder taken from reference TRBV11-2 and TRBJ1-1, is EAGVAQSPRYKIIEKRQSVAFWCNPISGHATLYWYQQILGQGPKLLIQFQNNGVVDDSQLPKDRFSAERLKGVDSTLKIQPAKLEDSAVYLCASSAKSVTEAFFGQGTRLTVV.

The rearrangement links TRBV30 to TRBJ1-3; TRBD1 is a possible D gene (5 bases). This CDR3 has 15 residues. V dropped 7 bases and J dropped 0 bases, with 16 bases sitting between them. The V gene's germline CDR1 is GTSNPN and CDR2 SVGIG (reference sequence). CDR3 region: CASNAGGISGNTIYF. The CDR3 nucleotides read TGTGCCTCGAACGCGGGGGGAATCTCTGGAAACACCATATATTTT.

This chain connects TRBV5-4 to TRBJ2-1, with 7 positions matching TRBD1. The CDR3 consists of 15 residues. Germline CDR1 and CDR2: SGHNT and YYREEE (reference sequence). V shed 1 base and J 2 bases; nucleotides not matched to a gene: 3. CDR3 sequence: CASSLYQGAYNEQFF. CDR3 coding DNA: TGTGCCAGCAGCTTGTATCAGGGGGCCTACAATGAGCAGTTCTTC.

J is TRBJ2-7 and V is TRBV6-1; 9 nucleotides line up with TRBD1. This CDR3 region has 16 residues. The V segment lost 0 bases and the J segment 4 bases; nucleotides outside the gene matches: 7. CDR1 MNHNS and CDR2 SASEGT come from the germline V gene. The CDR3 loop reads CASSEAAGTGHYEQYF. DNA for the CDR3: TGTGCCAGCAGTGAAGCAGCCGGGACAGGGCATTACGAGCAGTACTTC.